One sample yielded the 8 T cell receptor beta chains listed below, sequenced in a study of blood T cell repertoires in COVID-19. Data came from immunoSEQ multiplex PCR; TCRdb stores just in-frame clones and leaves some out. The data contain roughly 410,000 clones, over 75% of them singletons. Sequencing was performed on peripheral blood. The receptors here all came from a woman aged 60-70 years with COVID-19, enrolled during active disease.

The chain combines TRBV9 with TRBJ2-3; D is perhaps TRBD1 (5 bases). The CDR3 consists of 15 residues. Between the trimmed V and J ends, which lost 4 bases and 2 bases, there was a span of 14 bases. Per germline, CDR1 SGDLS and CDR2 YYNGEE. DNA for the CDR3: TGTGCCAGCAGCTCAGGGTGGGGAACCACAGATACGCAGTATTTT. Translating it yields CASSSGWGTTDTQYF. The variable domain in full, with the rest retrieved from reference TRBV9 and TRBJ2-3, is DSGVTQTPKHLITATGQRVTLRCSPRSGDLSVYWYQQSLDQGLQFLIQYYNGEERAKGNILERFSAQQFPDLHSELNLSSLELGDSALYFCASSSGWGTTDTQYFGPGTRLTVL.

The V call is TRBV28, the J call TRBJ1-4; 7 bases line up with TRBD1. CDR1 is MDHEN, CDR2 SYDVKM, per germline. The V segment lost 3 bases and the J segment 7 bases; nucleotides outside the gene matches: 8. The CDR3 spans 15 residues. In nucleotides, the CDR3 is TGTGCCAGCAGTTTTAGGGGGCGCGGTGGTGAAAAACTGTTTTTT. This translates into CASSFRGRGGEKLFF.

The chain carries TRBV4-2 and TRBJ2-3, with 9 nucleotides matching TRBD2. Germline-derived CDR1 and CDR2 are LGHNA and YNFKEQ. With 1 base clipped from V and 6 bases from J, the junction kept 5 bases outside the gene matches. There are 15 residues in the CDR3. Here the CDR3 DNA reads TGTGCCAGCAGCCAAGCGCGGGGGGGCGAGGATACGCAGTATTTT. This translates into CASSQARGGEDTQYF.

V gene TRBV15 combines with J gene TRBJ1-1; a possible D gene is TRBD1 (5 bases). Trimming cost V 1 base and J 4 bases, with 13 bases left between them. Germline CDR1 LNHNV, CDR2 YYDKDF (reference sequence). This CDR3 contains 15 residues. CDR3 DNA: TGTGCCACCAGCAGAGGCGCCAGGGTAAGCACTGAAGCTTTCTTT. Protein sequence: CATSRGARVSTEAFF.

The chain links TRBV13 to TRBJ2-7, with 11 bases that match TRBD1. CDR1 PRHDT and CDR2 FYEKMQ come from the germline V gene (reference sequence). The V and J ends lost 3 bases and 6 bases, in that order; junction bases with no gene match: 10. This CDR3 region has 16 residues. The CDR3 nucleotides read TGTGCCAGCAGCTTCAACCCGGGACAGGGGGGAGCCGAGCAGTACTTC. As protein: CASSFNPGQGGAEQYF.

V gene TRBV19 combines with J gene TRBJ1-5; D is unresolved. The germline gives CDR1 LNHDA, CDR2 SQIVND (reference sequence). V was shortened by 10 bases and J by 2 bases, with 18 bases between the two germline ends. The length of the CDR3 is 15 residues. CDR3 sequence (DNA): TGTGCCACCCGGGGAACGGAGGTCGGCAATCAGCCCCAGCATTTT. This encodes CATRGTEVGNQPQHF. Full variable domain (outside the CDR3, taken from reference TRBV19 and TRBJ1-5): DGGITQSPKYLFRKEGQNVTLSCEQNLNHDAMYWYRQDPGQGLRLIYYSQIVNDFQKGDIAEGYSVSREKKESFPLTVTSAQKNPTAFYLCATRGTEVGNQPQHFGDGTRLSIL.

The rearrangement joins TRBV12-3 or TRBV12-4 to TRBJ1-3, with TRBD1 as a possible D gene (5 bases). This CDR3 spans 13 amino acids. The V end lost 6 bases, the J end lost 4 bases, and 10 bases lay between the germline ends. The CDR3 coding sequence is TGTGCCAGCAGGCGGGGGGACGGAAACACCATATATTTT. This encodes CASRRGDGNTIYF.

A note on this clone: At the DNA level, this CDR3 is encoded by other sequences in the same sample as well. The CDR3 spells CASSPGTGVYEQYF. The CDR3 region has the DNA TGCGCCAGCAGTCCTGGGACAGGGGTCTACGAGCAGTACTTC. The gene calls are TRBV5-1 and TRBJ2-7; 10 bases map to TRBD1. The trim removed 5 bases at V and 3 bases at J, leaving 5 bases unmatched. The CDR3 has 14 residues. Germline V gene lookup returns CDR1 SGHRS and CDR2 YFSETQ. Based on the CDR3 plus reference TRBV5-1 and TRBJ2-7, the full variable domain is KAGVTQTPRYLIKTRGQQVTLSCSPISGHRSVSWYQQTPGQGLQFLFEYFSETQRNKGNFPGRFSGRQFSNSRSEMNVSTLELGDSALYLCASSPGTGVYEQYFGPGTRLTVT.